This TCR beta chain stems from a study of identical twins. Findings of the study overall: Twins shared beta out-of-frame sequences in excess, but this excess was weaker. Analyses of zero insertions could be partly confounded by invariant MAIT and iNKT cells. Its conclusions, products of cross-sectional statistical analysis, did not come from following the same donors.

Details on this clonotype: Its antigen remains unidentified.

Germline assignment: CDR1 ENHRY and CDR2 SYGVKD. There are 15 residues in the CDR3. After removal of 9 bases from V and 2 bases from J, the junction contained 8 bases not matched to a gene. A universal primer site was created by template switching, with the cDNA bearing unique molecular identifiers. Each CDR3 protein is one row after TCRdb ran MiXCR on the 5' RACE reads. The sample carries around 480,000 distinct CDR3 sequences, approximately 14% recorded once. In addition, the sample was reused for a study of yellow fever vaccine responses in identical twins.

Specimen: CD4+ T cells sorted from blood. The rearrangement uses TRBV10-3 and TRBJ2-3; 10 nucleotides agree with TRBD2. The receptor's source is a woman under 30 in good health. The CDR3 DNA reads as TGTGCCATTATGACTAGCGGGCCCTCCACAGATACGCAGTATTTT. This translates into CAIMTSGPSTDTQYF.